These 25 T cell receptor beta chains share one sample of origin, sequenced in a study of T-cell reconstitution after alpha-beta-depleted transplantation in children. Preparation of the TCRbeta library used unique molecular identifiers. TCRdb re-called the PCR reads through MiXCR, storing one row per CDR3 protein. The table has 250,000 to 300,000 distinct CDR3 sequences, 9.9% seen once. Sample: PBMCs from the stem cell graft donor, taken from the stem cell graft. All receptors come from a human donor who donated a stem cell graft to a child with SCID.

The chain has TRBV5-1 and TRBJ1-1; 9 bases fit TRBD1. Trimming cost V 4 bases and J 5 bases; bases outside gene matches: 6. This CDR3 is built from 14 residues. CDR1 and CDR2 (germline): SGHRS, YFSETQ. The DNA of the CDR3 is TGCGCCAGCAGCACGGGGGACAGGGAAACTGAAGCTTTCTTT. Encoded protein: CASSTGDRETEAFF.

CDR3: CASSLQHNYEQYF. The CDR3 DNA reads TGCGCCAGCAGCTTGCAACACAACTACGAGCAGTACTTC. The chain uses TRBV5-1 and TRBJ2-7; D gene unclear. Trimming stripped 1 base from V and 3 bases from J, with 8 bases between. The CDR3 consists of 13 residues. Germline V gene data show CDR1 as SGHRS and CDR2 as YFSETQ.

In its sample, this clonotype was seen many times. The chain joins TRBV25-1 to TRBJ2-2; TRBD1 aligns across 9 bases. Germline CDR1 reads MGHDK; CDR2 reads SYGVNS. V trimming: 0 bases; J trimming: 6 bases; junction bases outside the gene matches: 8. The CDR3 length is 17 residues. CDR3 sequence (DNA): TGTGCCAGCAGTGAATATCCGGGACAGGGCTTGGCCGGGGAGCTGTTTTTT. Its protein is CASSEYPGQGLAGELFF.

This clonotype was counted a few times. The chain recombines TRBV5-1 with TRBJ1-1; D gene uncertain. The CDR3 length is 14 residues. Germline CDR1 and CDR2: SGHRS and YFSETQ. Trimming stripped 5 bases from V and 3 bases from J, with 14 bases between. The CDR3, as DNA: TGCGCCAGCAGAGACTGGCAGGCGGACACTGAAGCTTTCTTT. This codes for CASRDWQADTEAFF.

V gene TRBV28 combines with J gene TRBJ1-5, with 9 bases lining up with TRBD1. The trim removed 5 bases at V and 0 bases at J, leaving 5 bases unmatched. Germline V gene lookup returns CDR1 MDHEN and CDR2 SYDVKM. The CDR3 spans 16 residues. The CDR3 here is CASSRTGGYSNQPQHF. DNA of the CDR3: TGTGCCAGCAGTCGAACAGGGGGCTATAGCAATCAGCCCCAGCATTTT.

This clonotype came up many times. The J gene is TRBJ1-1, the V gene TRBV7-9; D not resolved. Per the germline V gene, CDR1 is SEHNR and CDR2 is FQNEAQ (reference sequence). V lost 5 bases to trimming and J lost 3 bases, with 10 bases between them. This CDR3 comprises 13 residues. In DNA, the CDR3 is TGTGCCAGCAGCCCTGACTCATACACTGAAGCTTTCTTT. Amino acids: CASSPDSYTEAFF.

The CDR3: CATSSGGVYNEQFF. The DNA for the CDR3 is TGTGCCACCAGCAGCGGGGGTGTATACAATGAGCAGTTCTTC. The V gene is TRBV15, the J gene TRBJ2-1; D is possibly TRBD2 (6 bases). V lost 3 bases and J lost 4, with 10 bases in between. The CDR3 covers 14 residues. Germline CDR1 and CDR2: LNHNV and YYDKDF (reference sequence).

The CDR3 DNA reads as TGCGCCAGCAGCCAAGGGACAGGTCTATTCGGAAACACCATATATTTT. Its protein product is CASSQGTGLFGNTIYF. The chain has TRBV4-1 and TRBJ1-3; 7 bases fit TRBD1. In germline, CDR1 is MGHRA, CDR2 YSYEKL. The CDR3 contains 16 residues. Trimming cost V 1 base and J 4 bases; bases outside gene matches: 7.

The J gene is TRBJ1-3, the V gene TRBV5-1; D is unresolved. The CDR3 extends over 15 amino acids. Between the trimmed V and J ends, which lost 4 bases and 3 bases, there was a span of 14 bases. Per germline, CDR1 SGHRS and CDR2 YFSETQ. CDR3 DNA sequence: TGCGCCAGCAGCGAACCAGGAGGGATTGGAAACACCATATATTTT. It specifies CASSEPGGIGNTIYF.

This clonotype has at least ten counts. This chain uses TRBV10-3 with TRBJ2-2, with D possibly matching TRBD2 (5 bases). This CDR3 comprises 15 residues. Trimming removed 8 bases at V and 0 bases at J, with 13 bases between. CDR1 ENHRY and CDR2 SYGVKD come from the germline V gene. Here the CDR3 DNA reads TGTGCCATCGCTCCCAACGGGGCGAACACCGGGGAGCTGTTTTTT. Residues: CAIAPNGANTGELFF.

V usage is TRBV7-9 and J usage is TRBJ2-4; TRBD1 matches at 8 bases. This CDR3 is 16 amino acids long. Trimming removed 5 bases from V and 5 bases from J; junction bases left unmatched: 11. In germline, CDR1 is SEHNR, CDR2 FQNEAQ (reference sequence). CDR3 region: CASSPPLDRGENIQYF. Written as DNA, the CDR3 is TGTGCCAGCAGCCCCCCTCTCGACAGGGGAGAAAACATTCAGTACTTC.

This clonotype was seen more than once but under ten times. V and J are TRBV7-9 and TRBJ1-1; maybe TRBD1 (6 bases). Trimming stripped 5 bases from V and 6 bases from J, with 16 bases between. The V gene's germline CDR1 is SEHNR and CDR2 FQNEAQ (reference sequence). The CDR3 is 14 amino acids. The CDR3 is CASSLEGVAPEAFF. CDR3 coding DNA: TGTGCCAGCAGCCTAGAGGGGGTGGCCCCTGAAGCTTTCTTT.

The CDR3 DNA follows: TGTGCCAGCAGCTTAGCCGGGACAGGGTCCCCCTACGAGCAGTACTTC. Its translation is CASSLAGTGSPYEQYF. The chain is built from TRBV7-9 and TRBJ2-7; 9 nucleotides line up with TRBD1. After removal of 0 bases from V and 2 bases from J, the junction contained 5 bases not matched to a gene. Germline loops: CDR1 SEHNR, CDR2 FQNEAQ (reference sequence). CDR3 length: 16 residues.

This clonotype has just a few counts. The CDR3 loop is CASSSGRTGYTGELFF. CDR3 bases: TGTGCCAGCAGTTCGGGCCGGACAGGATACACCGGGGAGCTGTTTTTT. The chain combines TRBV12-3 or TRBV12-4 with TRBJ2-2, with 7 bases aligning to TRBD1. V dropped 4 bases and J dropped 3; count of bases not matched to a gene: 8. The CDR3 is made up of 16 amino acids.

This clonotype was seen many times. The V call is TRBV20-1, the J call TRBJ1-1; D ambiguous. V gave up 5 bases and J gave up 0 bases, with 7 bases separating them. This CDR3 has 12 amino acids. From germline, CDR1 is DFQATT and CDR2 SNEGSKA (reference sequence). CDR3 in amino acids: CSARRVNTEAFF. As DNA, the CDR3 is TGCAGTGCTCGTCGGGTGAACACTGAAGCTTTCTTT.

This clonotype was seen a few times. This sequence joins TRBV7-9 and TRBJ2-2; D gene uncertain. Germline V gene sequence: CDR1 SEHNR, CDR2 FQNEAQ (reference sequence). The CDR3 contains 15 residues. Trimming pared 2 bases from V and 0 bases from J, leaving 7 bases between. The CDR3 DNA reads TGTGCCAGCAGCTTAAGTCAAACGAACACCGGGGAGCTGTTTTTT. As protein: CASSLSQTNTGELFF. The entire variable domain, with the rest obtained from reference TRBV7-9 and TRBJ2-2, is as follows: DTGVSQNPRHKITKRGQNVTFRCDPISEHNRLYWYRQTLGQGPEFLTYFQNEAQLEKSRLLSDRFSAERPKGSFSTLEIQRTEQGDSAMYLCASSLSQTNTGELFFGEGSRLTVL.

This chain uses TRBV12-5 with TRBJ2-2, with D tentatively TRBD1 or TRBD2 (6 bases each). In germline, CDR1 is LGHNT, CDR2 FRNRAP. Trimming took off 2 bases at V and 8 bases at J, with 15 bases between the two ends. The CDR3 length is 15 residues. CDR3 amino acids: CASGLPRGVSGELFF. CDR3 coding DNA: TGTGCTAGTGGTTTGCCAAGGGGGGTGTCGGGGGAGCTGTTTTTT.

A few counts support this clonotype. The chain has TRBV5-1 and TRBJ2-5; D gene ambiguous. The CDR3 length is 12 residues. V was trimmed by 1 base and J by 2 bases, leaving 3 bases between them. The germline gives CDR1 SGHRS, CDR2 YFSETQ. CDR3 sequence: CASSLQQETQYF. The CDR3 region has the DNA TGCGCCAGCAGCTTGCAGCAAGAGACCCAGTACTTC.

This clonotype occurred many times. The CDR3 sequence: CSVRDSSYEQYF. In DNA form, the CDR3 reads TGCAGCGTCCGGGACAGTTCCTACGAGCAGTACTTC. The chain combines TRBV29-1 with TRBJ2-7; 7 nucleotides agree with TRBD1. V trimming: 6 bases; J trimming: 1 base; junction bases outside the gene matches: 3. Germline V CDR1 and CDR2: SQVTM, ANQGSEA. The CDR3 is made up of 12 amino acids.

The chain combines TRBV10-3 with TRBJ1-2; 10 positions match TRBD1. The CDR3 contains 13 residues. Looked up from germline, CDR1 is ENHRY and CDR2 is SYGVKD. J lost 1 base, V lost 8 bases, and 1 base had no gene match. The CDR3 is CAIGQGVNYGYTF. The CDR3 nucleotides read TGTGCCATCGGACAGGGGGTTAACTATGGCTACACCTTC.

This clonotype came up a few times. The chain carries TRBV6-5 and TRBJ1-4; D is uncertain. This CDR3 has 13 amino acids. In germline, CDR1 is MNHEY, CDR2 SVGAGI. V was clipped by 2 bases and J by 5 bases, with 6 bases between them. CDR3 in amino acids: CASSYAMNEKLFF. The CDR3 bases are TGTGCCAGCAGTTACGCCATGAATGAAAAACTGTTTTTT.

The gene calls are TRBV5-1 and TRBJ2-1, with 8 bases aligning to TRBD1. Unmatched junction bases numbered 6, after V lost 5 bases and J lost 8 bases. The CDR3 covers 13 residues. Germline values: CDR1 SGHRS, CDR2 YFSETQ. The CDR3 DNA sequence: TGCGCCAGCAGGGACAGGGAGGTCGATGAGCAGTTCTTC. Protein product: CASRDREVDEQFF.

This clonotype was seen a few times. The V gene is TRBV5-6, the J gene TRBJ2-1; D might be TRBD2 (6 bases). Germline-derived CDR1 and CDR2 are SGHDT and YYEEEE. CDR3 length equals 17 residues. V dropped 3 bases and J dropped 2 bases, with 18 bases sitting between them. The CDR3 DNA sequence: TGTGCCAGCAGCTCCCCCGCGGAGGGAGGACCCTACAATGAGCAGTTCTTC. The encoded protein is CASSSPAEGGPYNEQFF.

This clonotype has more than one count but fewer than ten. The chain has TRBV7-2 and TRBJ2-5, with D uncertain. V dropped 2 bases and J dropped 3 bases, with 16 bases sitting between them. This CDR3 comprises 16 residues. CDR1 and CDR2 from the germline V gene are SGHTA and FQGNSA. CDR3 sequence: CASSLNGLVFEETQYF. The CDR3 nucleotides read TGTGCCAGCAGCTTAAACGGATTGGTCTTCGAAGAGACCCAGTACTTC. Looking up the rest from reference TRBV7-2 and TRBJ2-5 gives the full variable domain: GAGVSQSPSNKVTEKGKDVELRCDPISGHTALYWYRQSLGQGLEFLIYFQGNSAPDKSGLPSDRFSAERTGGSVSTLTIQRTQQEDSAVYLCASSLNGLVFEETQYFGPGTRLLVL.

This clonotype was recorded a few times. CDR3 loop: CASSLAWGETQYF. As DNA, the CDR3 is TGTGCCAGCAGCTTAGCTTGGGGGGAGACCCAGTACTTC. The rearrangement links TRBV7-2 to TRBJ2-5; D possibly matches TRBD1 or TRBD2 (5 bases each). Trimming shortened V by 0 bases and J by 5 bases, and 7 bases separated the two germline ends. The V gene's germline CDR1 is SGHTA and CDR2 FQGNSA. This CDR3 contains 13 residues. Full variable domain (remainder filled in from reference TRBV7-2 and TRBJ2-5): GAGVSQSPSNKVTEKGKDVELRCDPISGHTALYWYRQSLGQGLEFLIYFQGNSAPDKSGLPSDRFSAERTGGSVSTLTIQRTQQEDSAVYLCASSLAWGETQYFGPGTRLLVL.